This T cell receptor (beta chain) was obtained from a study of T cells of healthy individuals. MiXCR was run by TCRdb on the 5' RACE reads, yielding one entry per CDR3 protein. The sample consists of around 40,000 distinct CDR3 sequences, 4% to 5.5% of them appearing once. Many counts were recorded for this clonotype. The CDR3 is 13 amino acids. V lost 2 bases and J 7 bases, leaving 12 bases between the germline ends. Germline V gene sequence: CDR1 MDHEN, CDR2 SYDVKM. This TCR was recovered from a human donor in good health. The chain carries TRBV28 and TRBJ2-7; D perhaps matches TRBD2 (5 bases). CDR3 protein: CASSLGLWREQYF. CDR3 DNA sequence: TGTGCCAGCAGTTTAGGACTTTGGAGGGAGCAGTACTTC.